This T cell receptor (beta chain) was documented in a study of tumor and adjacent non-tumor tissue in lung cancer. TCRbeta libraries were built with three rounds of nested PCR, modified from ARM-PCR. TCRdb analysed the multiplex PCR reads with MiXCR anew, one entry per CDR3 protein. The table shows 60,000 to 85,000 distinct CDR3 sequences, with under 80% occurring only once. With respect to this clonotype: Possible read error: a much larger clone is one base away.

CDR1 is MDHEN, CDR2 SYDVKM, per germline. This CDR3 comprises 16 residues. This sample's RNA came from whole unsorted tissue. The normal lung tissue was taken more than 3 cm from the tumor edge. The chain has TRBV28 and TRBJ1-4; the D gene is possibly TRBD1 (6 bases). Sequences were obtained from distant non-tumor lung tissue. The TCR was taken from a man aged 60 to 69 with non-small cell lung cancer. CDR3: CTSRSTGIATNEKLFF. In nucleotides, the CDR3 is TGTACCAGCCGTTCTACAGGGATAGCAACTAATGAAAAACTGTTTTTT.